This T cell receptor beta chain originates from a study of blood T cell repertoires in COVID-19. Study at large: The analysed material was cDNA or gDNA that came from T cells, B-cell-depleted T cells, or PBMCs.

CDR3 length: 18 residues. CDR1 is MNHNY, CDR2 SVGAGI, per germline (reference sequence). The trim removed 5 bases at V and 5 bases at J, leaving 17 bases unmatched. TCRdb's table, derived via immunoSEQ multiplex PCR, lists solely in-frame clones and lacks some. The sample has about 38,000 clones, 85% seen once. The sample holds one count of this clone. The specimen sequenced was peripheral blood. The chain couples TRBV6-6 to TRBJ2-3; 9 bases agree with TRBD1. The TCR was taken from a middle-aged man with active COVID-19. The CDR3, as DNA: TGTGCCAGCAGTCATTGGACAGGGGTGCCAGCAGCACGAGATACGCAGTATTTT. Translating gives CASSHWTGVPAARDTQYF.